The 22 T cell receptor beta chains below come from one sample, sequenced in a study of graft-versus-host responses after intestinal transplantation. Clones were read by immunoSEQ multiplex PCR, and TCRdb kept only the in-frame ones, dropping some. This table holds roughly 20,000 clones, more than 30% found once. Sequencing used alloreactive CD4+ T cells from a mixed lymphocyte reaction culture, obtained before intestinal transplant. This sample's subset: CFSE-low proliferating T cells sorted from roughly six-day pre-transplant mixed lymphocyte reaction (GvH or HvG direction). The receptors come from a human patient who received an intestinal transplant.

This clone is deemed medium-sized. This rearrangement joins TRBV6-6 to TRBJ1-6; the D is unclear. The CDR3 is 16 amino acids. Germline V lookup: CDR1 MNHNY, CDR2 SVGAGI (reference sequence). The ends were cut back, 0 bases at V and 3 bases at J, with 9 bases in the middle. The CDR3 nucleotides are TGTGCCAGCAGTTACTCGCCCGGATACTATAATTCACCCCTCCACTTT. As protein: CASSYSPGYYNSPLHF.

By sample share, this clone is medium-sized (0.01 to 0.1%). V usage is TRBV12-5 and J usage is TRBJ1-3; D unresolved. Looked up from germline, CDR1 is LGHNT and CDR2 is FRNRAP. Trimming stripped 2 bases from V and 3 bases from J, with 8 bases between. This CDR3 spans 14 amino acids. The CDR3 coding sequence is TGTGCTAGTGGTTTGAGGGCAGGTGGAAACACCATATATTTT. As protein: CASGLRAGGNTIYF.

The chain couples TRBV5-1 to TRBJ2-2, with TRBD1 matching over 9 bases. This CDR3 has 16 amino acids. Looked up from germline, CDR1 is SGHRS and CDR2 is YFSETQ. V was clipped by 4 bases and J by 6 bases; unmatched bases: 10. CDR3 in amino acids: CASSGRTGELAGELFF. The CDR3 bases are TGCGCCAGCAGCGGAAGGACAGGGGAGTTGGCCGGGGAGCTGTTTTTT.

J is TRBJ1-1 and V is TRBV2; D gene unclear. The CDR3 is made up of 12 amino acids. Trimming removed 7 bases at V and 1 base at J, with 7 bases between. CDR1 and CDR2 from the germline V gene are SNHLY and FYNNEI. The CDR3 nucleotides are TGTGCCAGCATTCGCAGGAACACTGAAGCTTTCTTT. This codes for CASIRRNTEAFF.

This chain joins TRBV7-3 and TRBJ2-3; D is ambiguous. Germline V gene data show CDR1 as SGHTA and CDR2 as FQGTGA. Trimming cost V 3 bases and J 0 bases, with 10 bases left between them. This CDR3 region has 15 residues. CDR3 bases: TGTGCCAGCAGCTTGGAAGCTGTTAGCACAGATACGCAGTATTTT. The encoded protein is CASSLEAVSTDTQYF.

This clone occurred a few times. The rearrangement uses TRBV10-1 and TRBJ1-5, with D perhaps TRBD1 (5 bases). V was cut by 7 bases and J by 6 bases, with 10 bases left in between. The CDR3 is 12 amino acids. Germline assignment: CDR1 WNHNN and CDR2 SYGVQD (reference sequence). The CDR3 DNA reads TGCGCCAGCACCGGGGGGGGTCAGCCCCAGCATTTT. It translates to CASTGGGQPQHF.

This clone is medium-sized within its sample. This rearrangement joins TRBV5-1 to TRBJ1-6; D gene unclear. Germline V gives CDR1 SGHRS, CDR2 YFSETQ. V was clipped by 1 base and J by 0 bases, with 8 bases between them. This CDR3 region has 16 residues. The CDR3 nucleotides are TGCGCCAGCAGCTTGAACCCCCACTCCTATAATTCACCCCTCCACTTT. This gives the protein CASSLNPHSYNSPLHF.

This clone was seen only a few times. The chain is built from TRBV15 and TRBJ1-1; 7 positions match TRBD1. J was trimmed by 1 base and V by 0 bases; bases with no gene match: 5. This CDR3 is 16 amino acids long. Germline loops: CDR1 LNHNV, CDR2 YYDKDF (reference sequence). CDR3 residues: CATSRDNNRGNTEAFF. The CDR3 region has the DNA TGTGCCACCAGCAGAGATAATAACAGGGGGAACACTGAAGCTTTCTTT.

The rearrangement uses TRBV7-2 and TRBJ1-1; possible D gene TRBD1, 5 bases. CDR1 is SGHTA, CDR2 FQGNSA, per germline. This CDR3 comprises 15 residues. Trimming left V 6 bases short and J 6 bases short, with 20 bases between. In DNA form, the CDR3 reads TGTGCCAGCAGAAGCACGGGCGCCCGGGGGGCTGAAGCTTTCTTT. This sequence encodes CASRSTGARGAEAFF.

This clone was found a few times. This CDR3 is also generated by other DNA sequences in the sample. The chain couples TRBV30 to TRBJ1-5; the match to TRBD1 covers 7 bases. Germline loops: CDR1 GTSNPN, CDR2 SVGIG (reference sequence). The CDR3 consists of 13 residues. The V gene end was trimmed by 1 base and the J gene end by 7 bases; junction bases not matched to a gene: 4. The CDR3 is CAWSGQGNQPQHF. The CDR3 bases are TGTGCCTGGAGTGGACAGGGAAACCAGCCCCAGCATTTT.

This clone was observed a few times. The chain combines TRBV18 with TRBJ2-3; no firm D call. The CDR3 runs 14 residues. CDR1 KGHSH and CDR2 LQKENI come from the germline V gene. The ends were cut back, 10 bases at V and 1 base at J, with 15 bases in the middle. The CDR3 loop reads CATLSSRGTDTQYF. CDR3 sequence (DNA): TGTGCCACCCTCAGTTCCAGAGGCACAGATACGCAGTATTTT.

J is TRBJ1-2 and V is TRBV6-5, with 10 bases identical to TRBD1. V shed 5 bases, J shed 6 bases, and the junction held 6 bases outside the gene matches. This CDR3 has 14 amino acids. Germline CDR1 and CDR2: MNHEY and SVGAGI. CDR3 loop: CASSEWDRGHGYTF. For the CDR3, the DNA is TGTGCCAGCAGTGAATGGGACAGGGGTCATGGCTACACCTTC.

The rearrangement links TRBV7-9 to TRBJ1-5; a weak D match, TRBD1 (5 bases). The CDR3 loop spans 16 amino acids. Germline CDR1 SEHNR, CDR2 FQNEAQ (reference sequence). Trimming pared 2 bases from V and 2 bases from J, leaving 13 bases between. The CDR3 is CASSLSWGLGNQPQHF. CDR3 nucleotide sequence: TGTGCCAGCAGCTTATCCTGGGGACTGGGCAATCAGCCCCAGCATTTT.

The chain is built from TRBV18 and TRBJ1-4; 9 nucleotides align to TRBD1. Germline values: CDR1 KGHSH, CDR2 LQKENI. J gave up 6 bases and V 6 bases, and 8 bases lay outside the gene matches. This CDR3 region has 15 residues. The CDR3 protein is CASSPDRGSYEKLFF. The CDR3 bases are TGTGCCAGCTCTCCAGACAGGGGGTCGTATGAAAAACTGTTTTTT.

The chain joins TRBV7-6 to TRBJ2-3; possible D gene TRBD2, 5 bases. CDR3 length equals 16 residues. From germline, CDR1 is SGHVS and CDR2 FNYEAQ. Trimming stripped 1 base from V and 0 bases from J, with 11 bases between. CDR3 loop: CASSLDRGFSTDTQYF. The CDR3 DNA is TGTGCCAGCAGCTTAGACCGGGGTTTTAGCACAGATACGCAGTATTTT.

The chain is built from TRBV30 and TRBJ1-6; no clear D. The CDR3 has 20 amino acids. Germline loops: CDR1 GTSNPN, CDR2 SVGIG (reference sequence). Trimming removed 1 base at V and 0 bases at J, with 22 bases between. The CDR3 region has the DNA TGTGCCTGGAGTGGAGGCAATCGCACCTATAGAAGCTCCTATAATTCACCCCTCCACTTT. This codes for CAWSGGNRTYRSSYNSPLHF.

There are a few counts of this clone. The genes are TRBV11-3 and TRBJ1-6; D not resolved. The germline gives CDR1 SGHNT, CDR2 YENEEA. This CDR3 is built from 13 residues. V was shortened by 3 bases and J by 12 bases, with 12 bases between the two germline ends. The CDR3 spells CASSLVLWGPLHF. The CDR3 region has the DNA TGTGCCAGCAGCTTGGTCCTATGGGGACCCCTCCACTTT. Looking up the rest from reference TRBV11-3 and TRBJ1-6 gives the full variable domain: EAGVVQSPRYKIIEKKQPVAFWCNPISGHNTLYWYLQNLGQGPELLIRYENEEAVDDSQLPKDRFSAERLKGVDSTLKIQPAELGDSAVYLCASSLVLWGPLHFGNGTRLTVT.

The chain employs TRBV7-8 and TRBJ1-2; D is possibly TRBD1 (5 bases). Trimming left V 2 bases short and J 4 bases short, with 11 bases between. This CDR3 is 14 amino acids long. CDR1 is SGHVS and CDR2 is FQNEAQ in the germline V gene. The CDR3 DNA reads as TGTGCCAGCAGCTTACAGGGACGGCCCTATGGCTACACCTTC. Its translation: CASSLQGRPYGYTF.

In its sample, this clone is medium-sized. This chain uses TRBV6-6 with TRBJ1-5; 7 nucleotides line up with TRBD1. Germline CDR1 MNHNY, CDR2 SVGAGI (reference sequence). Trimming took 5 bases from V and 4 from J; bases not matched to a gene: 5. This CDR3 has 14 amino acids. For the CDR3, the DNA is TGTGCCAGCAGTCCCGGGACAGTTAATCAGCCCCAGCATTTT. Translation gives CASSPGTVNQPQHF.

This clone is a singleton in its sample. The genes are TRBV7-8 and TRBJ1-5; weak D call: TRBD1 (5 bases). The germline V and J ends were trimmed by 2 bases and 7 bases, with 9 bases remaining between them. CDR3 length equals 13 residues. CDR1 SGHVS and CDR2 FQNEAQ come from the germline V gene. The CDR3 DNA sequence: TGTGCCAGCAGCTTATTTAGGGACCAGCCCCAGCATTTT. This sequence encodes CASSLFRDQPQHF.

The V call is TRBV19, the J call TRBJ1-1; D is unclear. V was trimmed by 1 base and J by 6 bases, leaving 15 bases between them. This CDR3 spans 15 amino acids. From germline, CDR1 is LNHDA and CDR2 SQIVND (reference sequence). CDR3 DNA: TGTGCCAGTAGTATAGTAGTCGGGGTACGGGCTGAAGCTTTCTTT. Amino acid sequence: CASSIVVGVRAEAFF. Supplemented by reference TRBV19 and TRBJ1-1, the full variable domain reads DGGITQSPKYLFRKEGQNVTLSCEQNLNHDAMYWYRQDPGQGLRLIYYSQIVNDFQKGDIAEGYSVSREKKESFPLTVTSAQKNPTAFYLCASSIVVGVRAEAFFGQGTRLTVV.

CDR3 protein: CASSLLATGSEQFF. The CDR3 DNA reads as TGCGCCAGCAGCTTGTTGGCGACTGGTAGTGAGCAGTTCTTC. The chain is built from TRBV5-1 and TRBJ2-1, with D unclear. Germline CDR1 is SGHRS and CDR2 is YFSETQ. Deletions cut 1 base from V and 9 bases from J, with 14 bases between. The CDR3 is 14 residues long.